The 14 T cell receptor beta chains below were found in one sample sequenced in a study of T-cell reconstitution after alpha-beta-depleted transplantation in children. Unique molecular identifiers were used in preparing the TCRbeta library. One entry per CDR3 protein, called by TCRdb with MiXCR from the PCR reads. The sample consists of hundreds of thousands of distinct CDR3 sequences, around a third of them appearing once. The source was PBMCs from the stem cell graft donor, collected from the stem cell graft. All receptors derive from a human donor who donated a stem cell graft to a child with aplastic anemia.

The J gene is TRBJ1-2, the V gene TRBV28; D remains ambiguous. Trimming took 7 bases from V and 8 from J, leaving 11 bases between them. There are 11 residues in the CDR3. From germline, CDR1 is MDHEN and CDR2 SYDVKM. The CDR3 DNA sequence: TGTGCCAGCATGGTAGGGAGAGGCTACACCTTC. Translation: CASMVGRGYTF.

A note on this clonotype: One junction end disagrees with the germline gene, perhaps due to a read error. CDR3 coding DNA: TGTGCCAGCTGCTTAGGGGGAGATACGCAGTATTTT. It specifies CASCLGGDTQYF. The chain combines TRBV7-6 with TRBJ2-3; D may be TRBD1 (6 bases). The CDR3 totals 12 residues. Germline assignment: CDR1 SGHVS and CDR2 FNYEAQ.

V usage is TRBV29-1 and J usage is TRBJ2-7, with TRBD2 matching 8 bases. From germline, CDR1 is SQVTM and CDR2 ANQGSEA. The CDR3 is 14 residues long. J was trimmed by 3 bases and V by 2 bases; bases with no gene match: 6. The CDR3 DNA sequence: TGCAGCGTTGAACGCAGCGGGAGAAACTACGAGCAGTACTTC. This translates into CSVERSGRNYEQYF.

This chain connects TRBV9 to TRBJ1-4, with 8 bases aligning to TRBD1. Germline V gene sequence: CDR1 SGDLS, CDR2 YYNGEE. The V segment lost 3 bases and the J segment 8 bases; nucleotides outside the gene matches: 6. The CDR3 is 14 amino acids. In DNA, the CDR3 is TGTGCCAGCAGCGATGGGACAGGAGGGGAAAAACTGTTTTTT. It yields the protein CASSDGTGGEKLFF.

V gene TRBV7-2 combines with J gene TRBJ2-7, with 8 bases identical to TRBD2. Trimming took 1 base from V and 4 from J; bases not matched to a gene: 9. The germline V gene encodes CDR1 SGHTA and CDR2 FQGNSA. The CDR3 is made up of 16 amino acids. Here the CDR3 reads CASSLGASGRAYEQYF. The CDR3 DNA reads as TGTGCCAGCAGCTTAGGGGCTAGCGGGCGTGCGTACGAGCAGTACTTC.

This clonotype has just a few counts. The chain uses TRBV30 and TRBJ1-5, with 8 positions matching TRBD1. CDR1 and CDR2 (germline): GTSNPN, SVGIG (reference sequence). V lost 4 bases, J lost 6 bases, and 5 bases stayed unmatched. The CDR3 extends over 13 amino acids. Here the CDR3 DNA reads TGTGCCTGGAAAGGACAGGGCCCTCAGCCCCAGCATTTT. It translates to CAWKGQGPQPQHF.

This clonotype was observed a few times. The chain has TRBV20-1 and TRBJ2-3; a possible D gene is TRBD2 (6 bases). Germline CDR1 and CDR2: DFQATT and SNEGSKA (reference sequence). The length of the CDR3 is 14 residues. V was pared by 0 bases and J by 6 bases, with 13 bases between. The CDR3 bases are TGCAGTGCTAGAGATAGAGCCGGAGGGGATACGCAGTATTTT. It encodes CSARDRAGGDTQYF.

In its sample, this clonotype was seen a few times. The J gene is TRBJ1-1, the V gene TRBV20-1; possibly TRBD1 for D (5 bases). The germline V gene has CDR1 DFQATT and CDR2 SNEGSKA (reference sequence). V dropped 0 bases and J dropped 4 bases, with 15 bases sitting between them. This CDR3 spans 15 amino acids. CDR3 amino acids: CSARDVRSGITEAFF. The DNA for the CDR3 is TGCAGTGCTAGAGATGTACGTTCAGGGATCACTGAAGCTTTCTTT.

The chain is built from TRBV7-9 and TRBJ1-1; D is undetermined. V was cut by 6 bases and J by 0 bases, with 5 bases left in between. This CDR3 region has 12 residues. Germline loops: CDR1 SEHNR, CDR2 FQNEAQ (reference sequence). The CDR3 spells CASRGMNTEAFF. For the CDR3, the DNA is TGTGCCAGCAGGGGGATGAACACTGAAGCTTTCTTT.

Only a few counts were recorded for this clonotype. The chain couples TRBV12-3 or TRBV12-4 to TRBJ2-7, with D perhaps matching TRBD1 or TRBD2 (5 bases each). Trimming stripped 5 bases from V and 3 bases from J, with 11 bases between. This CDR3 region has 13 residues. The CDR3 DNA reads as TGTGCCAGCAGTGTGGGACGAGTCTACGAGCAGTACTTC. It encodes CASSVGRVYEQYF.

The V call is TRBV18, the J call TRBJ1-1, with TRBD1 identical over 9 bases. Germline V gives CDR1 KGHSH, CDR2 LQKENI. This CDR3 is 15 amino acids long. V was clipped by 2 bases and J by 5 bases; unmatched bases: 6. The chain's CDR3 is CASSPYTGTGTEAFF. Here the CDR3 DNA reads TGTGCCAGCTCACCATACACCGGGACAGGGACTGAAGCTTTCTTT. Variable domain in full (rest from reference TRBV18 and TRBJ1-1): NAGVMQNPRHLVRRRGQEARLRCSPMKGHSHVYWYRQLPEEGLKFMVYLQKENIIDESGMPKERFSAEFPKEGPSILRIQQVVRGDSAAYFCASSPYTGTGTEAFFGQGTRLTVV.

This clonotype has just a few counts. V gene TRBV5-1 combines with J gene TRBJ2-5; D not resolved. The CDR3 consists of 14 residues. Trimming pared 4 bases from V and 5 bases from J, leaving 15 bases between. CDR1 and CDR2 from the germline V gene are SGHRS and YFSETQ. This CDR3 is CASSHLGARETQYF. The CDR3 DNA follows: TGCGCCAGCAGCCATCTTGGAGCACGGGAGACCCAGTACTTC.

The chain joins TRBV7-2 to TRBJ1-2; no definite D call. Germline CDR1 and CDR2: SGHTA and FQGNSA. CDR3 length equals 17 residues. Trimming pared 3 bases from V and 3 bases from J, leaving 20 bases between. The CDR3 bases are TGTGCCAGCAGCTTTCACACGGGCTACTGGGGTGACTATGGCTACACCTTC. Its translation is CASSFHTGYWGDYGYTF.

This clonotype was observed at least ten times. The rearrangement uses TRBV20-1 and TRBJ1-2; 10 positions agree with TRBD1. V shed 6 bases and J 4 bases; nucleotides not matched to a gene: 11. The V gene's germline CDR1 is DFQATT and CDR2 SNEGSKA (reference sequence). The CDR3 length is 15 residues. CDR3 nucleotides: TGCAGTGCCTCCGGCGAGGGACAGGGGAGCTATGGCTACACCTTC. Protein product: CSASGEGQGSYGYTF.